A selection of T cell receptor beta chains follows, all from one sample in a study of monozygotic twins with inflammatory bowel disease. TCRdb reanalyzed the 5' RACE reads and collapses them to one entry per CDR3 protein, without DNA. This sample contains about 350,000 distinct CDR3 sequences. Sequencing was performed on blood. These receptor sequences come from a human donor with ulcerative colitis or Crohn's disease, or a healthy co-twin of an affected twin (not recorded which). Both conserved end residues are part of each CDR3.

TRBV12-3/TRBV12-4	TRBJ1-1	CASHGRGLNTEAFF
TRBV7-6	TRBJ1-1	CASSPRFDEAFF
TRBV7-6	TRBJ2-2	CASSRYGTGNTGELFF
TRBV7-9	TRBJ2-3	CASSPPAVKSTDTQYF
TRBV20-1	TRBJ2-2	CSASRIPETGELFF
TRBV5-6	TRBJ2-7	CASSLDGYYEQYF
TRBV24-1	TRBJ2-3	CATSVGTASTDTQYF
TRBV19	TRBJ1-5	CASSARTYSNQPQHF
TRBV6-5	TRBJ2-7	CASSYSSQPLYEQYF
TRBV20-1	TRBJ2-7	CSARDFRTGHLTYEQYF
TRBV5-1	TRBJ2-1	CASSLEGGGGSEQFF
TRBV7-2	TRBJ2-1	CASSLLGLAENEQFF
TRBV6-1	TRBJ2-2	CASRDRARNTGELFF
TRBV20-1	TRBJ2-1	CSAATSGDFNEQFF
TRBV5-1	TRBJ1-2	CASSSGITPNYGYTF
TRBV5-1	TRBJ2-2	CATTDLGANTGELFF
TRBV5-1	TRBJ2-6	CASSLEVSKGANVLTF
TRBV20-1	TRBJ2-3	CSARGPSRDTQYF
TRBV6-1	TRBJ2-2	CASRPDRRTGELFF
TRBV19	TRBJ1-2	CASSKAGKNYGYTF
TRBV6-5	TRBJ2-5	CASSSLAAVQETQYF
TRBV6-5	TRBJ2-7	CASITNKGNYEQYF
TRBV10-3	TRBJ1-5	CAISDASIQPQHF
TRBV30	TRBJ2-1	CAWSPTGMDAGEQFF
TRBV7-2	TRBJ2-1	CASSRLLAGAFF
TRBV19	TRBJ2-6	CASSIDGGGTGANVLTF
TRBV2	TRBJ2-1	CASRTSEVGEQFF
TRBV5-1	TRBJ2-4	CASKGDRENIQYF
TRBV14	TRBJ1-1	CASSQEPFGQGGNTEAFF
TRBV6-2/TRBV6-3	TRBJ2-1	CASTSVKKNYNEQFF
TRBV20-1	TRBJ2-7	CSAYSLLLGLAGEEEQYF
TRBV19	TRBJ1-5	CASSSTGGAGNQPQHF
TRBV28	TRBJ2-1	CASSRPRDRSYNEQFF
TRBV24-1	TRBJ2-2	CGTRGTGGKTGELFF
TRBV5-5	TRBJ2-1	CASSSLAGVASSEQFF
TRBV29-1	TRBJ2-7	CSVEGEISEQYF
TRBV12-3/TRBV12-4	TRBJ1-5	CASSLGIGGQYNQPQHF
TRBV12-3/TRBV12-4	TRBJ2-5	CASSSPGVRTQYF
TRBV4-3	TRBJ1-3	CASSQKGQQSGNTIYF
TRBV29-1	TRBJ2-6	CSVATSGTGTVVLTF
TRBV5-1	TRBJ2-2	CASRPLANTGELFF